The clone carrying this T cell receptor beta chain was seen more than once but under ten times. This may come from a read error, since a much larger clone is one base off. This sample was included in a study of immune heterogeneity within non-small cell lung tumors. Study at large: Histology included a handful of squamous cell carcinomas, nine to ten non-squamous carcinomas and 1 unspecified tumor.

The length of the CDR3 is 14 residues. CDR1 and CDR2 (germline): LNHDA, SQIVND (reference sequence). The V end was cut by 5 bases, the J end by 4 bases, with 14 bases between. The template for each sample was about 660 ng of genomic DNA, which had been extracted from bulk tumor tissue. Surgery yielded several widely spaced biopsies per primary tumor. With untreated, newly diagnosed non-small cell lung cancer, the patients went on to undergo curative surgery. Amplification of the TCR beta CDR3 was achieved through multiplex PCR with 32 V and 13 J primers. TCRdb processed the multiplex PCR reads anew with MiXCR; each CDR3 protein has one entry. Seen here are fewer than 15,000 distinct CDR3 sequences, around 23% observed once, and the top ten hold around 15%.

This chain joins TRBV19 and TRBJ1-1; D uncertain. The TCR sequence derives from a man between 50 and 59 years old with non-small cell lung cancer. The sequencing input was lung tumor tissue. The CDR3 DNA reads TGTGCCAGTAGTGGGAACAGAGGGCGCACTGAAGCTTTCTTT. As protein: CASSGNRGRTEAFF.